This T cell receptor beta chain was captured in a study of identifying expanded T cells in peripheral blood. V lost 5 bases and J 0 bases, leaving 13 bases between the germline ends. The CDR3 has 14 amino acids. Germline-derived CDR1 and CDR2 are SQVTM and ANQGSEA. This table comes from immunoSEQ multiplex PCR, and its TCRdb copy is limited to in-frame clones, with some not included. Of around 85,000 clones listed, about 88% are singletons. On this clone itself: Its antigen is unknown.

Whole-study results and caveats: Approximately two-week clone count variance significantly increased as total template count grew.

During the collection period, no donor immune events like infections were recorded. The material sequenced was blood. This rearrangement joins TRBV29-1 to TRBJ1-1; unclear D gene. This clonotype was sampled from a person aged 18 to 75 in good health. The CDR3 DNA is TGCAGCGTTTCGTTCAGTTACCTGAACACTGAAGCTTTCTTT. The encoded protein is CSVSFSYLNTEAFF.